The rows below give T cell receptor beta chains drawn from one sample of a study of PD-1 blockade in classical Hodgkin lymphoma. Profiling relied on immunoSEQ multiplex PCR, and the TCRdb table lists in-frame clones only, not all of them. There are some 20,000 clones in the sample; around 80% occur only once, and 22% lies in the top ten. The specimen was peripheral blood mononuclear cells (PBMCs), collected before the fourth cycle of nivolumab. These receptors came from a human donor with classical Hodgkin lymphoma. CDR3s include the opening cysteine and the closing phenylalanine or tryptophan. The D gene is left open where the match is weak. The listing skips clone size in some rows; elsewhere it reads once, few, many or a size class.

TRBV18	once	TRBJ1-5	NA	TGTGCCAGCTCACCAAGCATCAGTGGGCTGATTAGCAATCAGCCCCAGCATTTT	CASSPSISGLISNQPQHF
TRBV27	NA	TRBJ1-1	TRBD1	TGTGCCAGTTTTGACAGGGTTGAAGCTTTCTTT	CASFDRVEAFF
TRBV30	few	TRBJ2-2	NA	TGTGCCTGCCCTCACCCCCACCTTAACACCGGGGAGCTGTTTTTT	CACPHPHLNTGELFF
TRBV6-5	few	TRBJ1-2	NA	TGTGCCAGCAGCCCCCGGGGGTATGGCTACACCTTC	CASSPRGYGYTF
TRBV5-1	NA	TRBJ2-5	TRBD1	TGCGCCAGCAGCTTGGGGCAGGGGGCCCGAGAGACCCAGTACTTC	CASSLGQGARETQYF
TRBV12-5	NA	TRBJ2-5	NA	TGTGCTAGCGCCGGCCCTGCGGGGGAGACCCAGTACTTC	CASAGPAGETQYF
TRBV19	NA	TRBJ2-7	TRBD1	TGTGCCAGTAGTATTGGACGACAGGGGGCCACGGCGCAGTACTTC	CASSIGRQGATAQYF
TRBV6-5	NA	TRBJ2-5	NA	TGTGCCAGCAAGGGCAGCTCGGTGGAGACCCAGTACTTC	CASKGSSVETQYF
TRBV27	NA	TRBJ2-1	TRBD2	TGTGCCAGCAGTTTACGGAGACTAGCGGGAGCATACAATGAGCAGTTCTTC	CASSLRRLAGAYNEQFF
TRBV6-6	NA	TRBJ1-5	NA	TGTGCCAGCAGTTACTCGACGGGGATAGGCAATCAGCCCCAGCATTTT	CASSYSTGIGNQPQHF
TRBV7-9	NA	TRBJ1-6	TRBD1	TGTGCCAGCGGGACAGGGTACAATTCACCCCTCCACTTT	CASGTGYNSPLHF